This TCR beta chain was recovered during a study of T-cell reconstitution after alpha-beta-depleted transplantation in children. Whole-study results and caveats: At one year after transplant, newly produced T cells mostly accounted for T-cell counts and diversity. By about two months after transplant, alpha-beta T cells reportedly arose from several hundred graft clones that had expanded. Surviving recipient cells, namely T cells and thymic progenitors, were the source of high day-60 TCRbeta diversity in some patients.

TCRbeta library preparation incorporated unique molecular identifiers. TCRdb re-called the PCR reads through MiXCR, storing one row per CDR3 protein. The profile shows 190,000 or so distinct CDR3 sequences, 5.5% to 7% of them singletons. This clonotype was seen a few times. The antigen remains unidentified. Between the trimmed V and J ends, which lost 2 bases and 4 bases, there was a span of 20 bases. The CDR3 extends over 17 amino acids. Germline assignment: CDR1 SGHTA and CDR2 FQGNSA. The material was PBMCs, obtained before TCRalphabeta/CD19-depleted stem cell transplant. This receptor was obtained from a girl less than two years old with combined immunodeficiency, due to receive a stem cell transplant. This chain joins TRBV7-2 and TRBJ1-1; possibly TRBD1 for D (5 bases). The CDR3: CASSLLGGEGWGTEAFF. CDR3 bases: TGTGCCAGCAGCTTATTGGGGGGGGAGGGGTGGGGCACTGAAGCTTTCTTT.